Listed below are T cell receptor beta chains from one sample, sequenced in a study of vaccination effects on CD4 cells after COVID-19. Assay used: immunoSEQ multiplex PCR; TCRdb lists only in-frame clones, some missing. The table shows 42,000 or so clones, with 65% to 80% occurring only once. No antigens are known for them. This material consisted of CD4+ T cells from PBMCs cultured without peptide, taken after COVID-19 vaccination. These receptors came from a human donor who received a COVID-19 vaccine. CDR3s include the opening cysteine and the closing phenylalanine or tryptophan. The order of the fields is D gene, V gene, J gene, clone size, CDR3 protein, CDR3 DNA. The D gene is left open where the match is weak. Only some rows state a clone size, as once, few, many or a class for expanded clones.

NA,TRBV5-1,TRBJ1-1,NA,CASSLEGGGYNTEAFF,TGCGCCAGCAGCTTGGAAGGTGGGGGGTACAACACTGAAGCTTTCTTT
NA,TRBV10-1,TRBJ2-3,NA,CASSGSTDTQYF,TGCGCCAGCAGCGGGAGCACAGATACGCAGTATTTT
TRBD1,TRBV5-6,TRBJ1-1,NA,CASSRDRLNTEAFF,TGTGCCAGCAGCCGGGACAGACTGAACACTGAAGCTTTCTTT
NA,TRBV29-1,TRBJ1-2,NA,CSVESWSGYGYTF,TGCAGCGTTGAAAGTTGGAGTGGCTATGGCTACACCTTC
TRBD2,TRBV18,TRBJ2-7,NA,CASSPVPSGGLYEQYF,TGTGCCAGCTCACCCGTCCCGAGCGGGGGTCTTTACGAGCAGTACTTC
NA,TRBV10-1,TRBJ2-2,few,CARGPRTTKGTGELFF,TGCGCCAGAGGACCTCGGACAACGAAAGGCACCGGGGAGCTGTTTTTT
NA,TRBV7-9,TRBJ1-3,NA,CASSLLKGRVSGNTIYF,TGTGCCAGCAGCTTACTAAAAGGCAGAGTCTCTGGAAACACCATATATTTT
TRBD1,TRBV4-1,TRBJ1-1,few,CASSQGDRGMNTEAFF,TGCGCCAGCAGCCAAGGCGACAGGGGGATGAACACTGAAGCTTTCTTT
TRBD1,TRBV7-6,TRBJ2-2,NA,CASSLGGQGAKTGELFF,TGTGCCAGCAGCTTAGGGGGACAGGGGGCTAAAACCGGGGAGCTGTTTTTT
TRBD2,TRBV11-3,TRBJ2-1,NA,CASSRTAGSGDNEQFF,TGTGCCAGCAGCCGAACCGCAGGTAGCGGGGACAATGAGCAGTTCTTC
TRBD1,TRBV6-5,TRBJ2-2,few,CASSYSQGANTGELFF,TGTGCCAGCAGTTACTCTCAGGGGGCGAACACCGGGGAGCTGTTTTTT
TRBD1,TRBV30,TRBJ1-3,NA,CAWKGRGGEASGNTIYF,TGTGCCTGGAAAGGCAGGGGGGGCGAAGCATCTGGAAACACCATATATTTT
TRBD1,TRBV30,TRBJ2-5,NA,CAWRGTGARSQYF,TGTGCCTGGAGGGGGACAGGGGCTCGGTCCCAGTACTTC
TRBD1,TRBV7-9,TRBJ1-3,once,CASSKGQGGSGNTIYF,TGTGCCAGCAGCAAAGGACAGGGTGGCTCTGGAAACACCATATATTTT
NA,TRBV4-1,TRBJ2-3,NA,CASSQDESNTQYF,TGCGCCAGCAGCCAAGATGAGTCGAATACGCAGTATTTT
NA,TRBV5-1,TRBJ1-2,NA,CASSLAGEYGYTF,TGCGCCAGCAGCTTGGCCGGGGAGTATGGCTACACCTTC
NA,TRBV30,TRBJ1-1,NA,CAWSVRGAEEAFF,TGTGCCTGGAGTGTACGGGGGGCAGAAGAAGCTTTCTTT
NA,TRBV7-9,TRBJ1-1,NA,CASSLESGGGTEAFF,TGTGCCAGCAGCTTAGAGTCGGGAGGGGGCACTGAAGCTTTCTTT
TRBD2,TRBV7-6,TRBJ2-7,NA,CASSLGGRTSSYEQYF,TGTGCCAGCAGCTTAGGCGGTCGGACTAGCTCCTACGAGCAGTACTTC
TRBD1,TRBV10-3,TRBJ1-2,NA,CAIRPQGALHYGYTF,TGTGCCATCAGGCCTCAGGGGGCACTTCACTATGGCTACACCTTC
NA,TRBV5-4,TRBJ1-2,NA,CASSTGREGSDYGYTF,TGTGCCAGCAGCACCGGGCGGGAGGGATCAGACTATGGCTACACCTTC
NA,TRBV14,TRBJ2-3,few,CASSPLGKGSTDTQYF,TGTGCCAGCAGCCCTCTCGGGAAGGGGAGCACAGATACGCAGTATTTT
NA,TRBV5-1,TRBJ1-1,few,CASSLTSSITEAFF,TGCGCCAGCAGCTTGACCAGCAGTATAACTGAAGCTTTCTTT
TRBD1,TRBV24-1,TRBJ1-2,NA,CATSDSGQLGGYTF,TGTGCCACCAGTGACTCGGGACAGTTGGGAGGCTACACCTTC
NA,TRBV20-1,TRBJ2-7,once,CSAKENYEQYF,TGCAGTGCTAAAGAGAACTACGAGCAGTACTTC
NA,TRBV2,TRBJ2-5,NA,CASSADTGFQETQYF,TGTGCCAGCAGTGCGGACACCGGGTTTCAAGAGACCCAGTACTTC
NA,TRBV29-1,TRBJ2-1,NA,CSGDWIYNEQFF,TGCAGCGGGGACTGGATCTACAATGAGCAGTTCTTC
TRBD1,TRBV3-1/TRBV3-2,TRBJ1-1,NA,CASSQSGGMAFF,TGTGCCAGCAGCCAGTCAGGGGGCATGGCTTTCTTT
NA,TRBV18,TRBJ1-1,NA,CASSPSELNTEAFF,TGTGCCAGCTCACCCTCAGAATTGAACACTGAAGCTTTCTTT
NA,TRBV6-5,TRBJ1-4,few,CASSYSLDPPREKLFF,TGTGCCAGCAGTTACAGTCTCGACCCGCCGAGGGAAAAACTGTTTTTT
NA,TRBV3-1/TRBV3-2,TRBJ1-4,NA,CASSQTSQGNEKLFF,TGTGCCAGCAGCCAAACAAGTCAGGGTAATGAAAAACTGTTTTTT
NA,TRBV18,TRBJ1-2,NA,CASSPQNQGPYGYTF,TGTGCCAGCTCACCGCAGAACCAGGGCCCATATGGCTACACCTTC
TRBD1,TRBV2,TRBJ1-2,few,CASILGQGIRGYTF,TGTGCCAGCATATTGGGACAGGGAATCCGGGGCTACACCTTC
TRBD1,TRBV2,TRBJ1-3,NA,CASSEAQGAQGNTIYF,TGTGCCAGCAGTGAAGCGCAGGGGGCGCAAGGAAACACCATATATTTT
NA,TRBV7-9,TRBJ2-5,NA,CASRHTGGGSGETQYF,TGTGCCAGCAGGCACACCGGCGGGGGCTCGGGAGAGACCCAGTACTTC
NA,TRBV5-6,TRBJ2-1,NA,CASSRDGGGNSEQFF,TGTGCCAGCAGCAGGGACGGAGGGGGGAATAGTGAGCAGTTCTTC
NA,TRBV10-2,TRBJ2-3,once,CASRRVHTTDTQYF,TGCGCCAGCCGCAGGGTACATACCACAGATACGCAGTATTTT
NA,TRBV7-8,TRBJ1-1,NA,CASSLGWTENTEAFF,TGTGCCAGCAGCTTAGGATGGACGGAGAACACTGAAGCTTTCTTT
TRBD1,TRBV6-5,TRBJ1-1,NA,CASRGQAMNTEAFF,TGTGCCAGCAGGGGACAGGCAATGAACACTGAAGCTTTCTTT
NA,TRBV29-1,TRBJ2-5,NA,CSVEGEGETQYF,TGCAGCGTTGAAGGGGAAGGGGAGACCCAGTACTTC
NA,TRBV3-1/TRBV3-2,TRBJ1-1,NA,CASSPQTLANTEAFF,TGTGCCAGCAGCCCCCAGACGCTAGCGAACACTGAAGCTTTCTTT
TRBD1,TRBV3-1/TRBV3-2,TRBJ1-1,NA,CASSNRGGGTEAFF,TGTGCCAGCAGTAACAGGGGGGGAGGTACTGAAGCTTTCTTT
NA,TRBV7-2,TRBJ2-5,NA,CASSLQTGRVETQYF,TGTGCCAGCAGCCTCCAAACAGGGAGGGTAGAGACCCAGTACTTC
NA,TRBV7-9,TRBJ1-5,once,CASSFGSDFQHF,TGTGCCAGCAGCTTTGGATCGGATTTTCAGCATTTT
TRBD2,TRBV7-2,TRBJ2-7,NA,CASSQSASGSRNEQYF,TGTGCCAGCAGCCAATCCGCTAGCGGGAGTCGGAACGAGCAGTACTTC